This record concerns one T cell receptor beta chain sequence. The specificity of this receptor is unknown. Qualities for individual bases were not recorded, and no much larger clone is one base off. These data are taken from a study of blood T cell repertoires in COVID-19 (dated by TCRdb to about 2020). A note on the overall study: Samples from collaborators originated in the United States, Italy and Spain and spanned both the acute and convalescent phases of COVID-19. The material from the prospective study consisted of cDNA or gDNA derived from T cells, B-cell-depleted T cells, or PBMCs. The dataset comprised deeply sampled blood TCRbeta repertoires from subjects exposed to, actively infected with, or recovered from COVID-19. The repertoires were released in a freely available public database meant as a resource for research on the immune response to SARS-CoV-2. The samples were drawn from the first 160 participants of the ongoing ImmuneRACE study and from over 950 subjects provided by 6 global collaborators. The sample metadata nearly always contained a de-identified subject ID, COVID-19 status, age in years and sex. Where available, HLA class I and class II types were taken from metadata supplied by the sample provider and were not determined by assay-based typing. Broader findings and caveats from the paper: How much clinical and demographic metadata was included differed by source and by participant, and the metadata was provided uncurated.

The germline V gene gives CDR1 as SGHRS and CDR2 as YFSETQ. From the cysteine up to the phenylalanine, the CDR3 has a length of 17 residues. Kept here is only the CDR3 DNA, which spans 51 bases and is read in frame from base 1. V has 1 base trimmed and J has 2 bases trimmed; junction bases matching no gene number 8. TCRbeta CDR3 regions were amplified from genomic DNA using the immunoSEQ Assay, a bias-controlled multiplex PCR. From the authors' description of their analysis: The number of nucleated cells in each sample was estimated from the amplification of reference gene primers within the assay. To quantify the absolute abundance of each unique TCRbeta CDR3 rearrangement, sequence reads were collapsed and filtered. Productive Simpson clonality was computed per sample as the square root of Simpson's diversity index over productive rearrangements. Imported from immuneACCESS, the table was reduced by TCRdb to in-frame sequences with V and J called. These copies leave out some clones; in studies compared against another copy, an unresolved V gene accounts for under half, and the cause of the remainder is not known. V and J calls plus clone size are reproduced from that table; the DNA served to infer D and trimming. The sample records some 150,000 clones, 75% to 90% of which are singletons. The top ten constitute approximately 0.5% of the sample.

Whole blood was collected in K2EDTA tubes by collaborating institutions according to the institutions' own protocols. For TCRbeta analysis, collaborator samples were shipped as frozen whole blood, as isolated PBMCs, or as DNA extracted from either sample type. The receptor comes from a man aged 60 to 75 with acute or convalescent COVID-19. Input material: peripheral blood. The rearranged segments are TRBV5-1 and TRBJ2-3; 9 middle bases align to TRBD2. The sequenced DNA: TGCGCCAGCAGCTTGAGTGTAGCGGGGGACACCACAGATACGCAGTATTTT. Its protein is CASSLSVAGDTTDTQYF.